A selection of T cell receptor beta chains follows, all from one sample in a study of blood T cell repertoires in COVID-19. Profiled with immunoSEQ multiplex PCR; TCRdb holds only in-frame clones, not every one. The sample consists of about 180,000 clones, over 80% of them appearing once. Sequenced input: peripheral blood. These receptor sequences come from a woman aged 70 to 79 with COVID-19, enrolled during active disease. CDR3s include the opening cysteine and the closing phenylalanine or tryptophan. D genes are given only for firm matches. Size is omitted from some rows. Given values are once, few, many or a class for expanded clones.

cdr3_aa: CASSQSTGQGEQYF
cdr3_nt: TGTGCCAGCAGCCAATCGACGGGACAGGGCGAGCAGTACTTC
v_call: TRBV7-8
clone_size: .
j_call: TRBJ2-7
d_call: TRBD1

cdr3_aa: CSAIRGMNTEAFF
cdr3_nt: TGCAGCGCCATCAGGGGGATGAACACTGAAGCTTTCTTT
v_call: TRBV29-1
clone_size: .
j_call: TRBJ1-1
d_call: TRBD1

cdr3_aa: CASSFRDREAFF
cdr3_nt: TGTGCCAGCAGTTTCCGGGACAGAGAAGCTTTCTTT
v_call: TRBV6-5
clone_size: .
j_call: TRBJ1-1
d_call: TRBD1

cdr3_aa: CASSWTSGGGTYEQYF
cdr3_nt: TGTGCCAGCAGCTGGACTAGCGGAGGGGGAACCTACGAGCAGTACTTC
v_call: TRBV7-2
clone_size: .
j_call: TRBJ2-7
d_call: TRBD2

cdr3_aa: CASSVQMGGGLKDTGELFF
cdr3_nt: TGTGCCAGCAGCGTTCAAATGGGAGGCGGGCTTAAGGACACCGGGGAGCTGTTTTTT
v_call: TRBV9
clone_size: few
j_call: TRBJ2-2
d_call: .

cdr3_aa: CASLTLQGGTGELFF
cdr3_nt: TGTGCCAGCCTAACTCTTCAGGGGGGCACCGGGGAGCTGTTTTTT
v_call: TRBV28
clone_size: once
j_call: TRBJ2-2
d_call: .

cdr3_aa: CASSLAREYEQFF
cdr3_nt: TGCGCCAGCAGCCTAGCACGTGAGTATGAGCAGTTCTTC
v_call: TRBV4-3
clone_size: few
j_call: TRBJ2-1
d_call: .

cdr3_aa: CASSSGEGSTGELFF
cdr3_nt: TGTGCCAGCTCATCAGGGGAAGGCAGCACCGGGGAGCTGTTTTTT
v_call: TRBV18
clone_size: .
j_call: TRBJ2-2
d_call: .

cdr3_aa: CASSKAREGSFYVRKNYGYTF
cdr3_nt: TGTGCCAGCAGCAAAGCAAGGGAGGGGTCCTTCTATGTTCGGAAAAACTATGGCTACACCTTC
v_call: TRBV21-1
clone_size: few
j_call: TRBJ1-2
d_call: .

cdr3_aa: CASSILAEETQYF
cdr3_nt: TGTGCCAGTAGTATCTTAGCGGAAGAGACCCAGTACTTC
v_call: TRBV19
clone_size: .
j_call: TRBJ2-5
d_call: .

cdr3_aa: CASSKGGQGSNEQYF
cdr3_nt: TGTGCCAGCTCCAAAGGGGGACAGGGGTCCAACGAGCAGTACTTC
v_call: TRBV18
clone_size: .
j_call: TRBJ2-7
d_call: TRBD1

cdr3_aa: CASSRGPGQQETQYF
cdr3_nt: TGCGCCAGCAGCCGCGGCCCGGGACAGCAAGAGACCCAGTACTTC
v_call: TRBV5-1
clone_size: .
j_call: TRBJ2-5
d_call: TRBD1

cdr3_aa: CAWSRGQRGDEQFF
cdr3_nt: TGTGCCTGGAGTCGGGGACAGAGGGGAGATGAGCAGTTCTTC
v_call: TRBV30
clone_size: .
j_call: TRBJ2-1
d_call: TRBD1

cdr3_aa: CASSPGQANTAGYTF
cdr3_nt: TGTGCCAGCAGTCCCGGACAGGCGAACACGGCTGGCTACACCTTC
v_call: TRBV2
clone_size: .
j_call: TRBJ1-2
d_call: TRBD1

cdr3_aa: CASSSSGSRLTGELFF
cdr3_nt: TGTGCCAGTAGCAGCTCCGGGAGTAGACTCACCGGGGAGCTGTTTTTT
v_call: TRBV19
clone_size: .
j_call: TRBJ2-2
d_call: .

cdr3_aa: CASKGGRYEKLFF
cdr3_nt: TGTGCCAGCAAGGGGGGGAGGTATGAAAAACTGTTTTTT
v_call: TRBV28
clone_size: .
j_call: TRBJ1-4
d_call: .

cdr3_aa: CASSLTTGPGANVLTF
cdr3_nt: TGTGCCAGCTCACTTACGACAGGGCCCGGGGCCAACGTCCTGACTTTC
v_call: TRBV18
clone_size: .
j_call: TRBJ2-6
d_call: TRBD1

cdr3_aa: CASSLRQSNQPQHF
cdr3_nt: TGTGCCAGCAGCCTAAGACAGAGCAATCAGCCCCAGCATTTT
v_call: TRBV27
clone_size: .
j_call: TRBJ1-5
d_call: .

cdr3_aa: CASSLAGAGNTEAFF
cdr3_nt: TGCGCCAGCAGCTTGGCTGGCGCGGGGAACACTGAAGCTTTCTTT
v_call: TRBV5-1
clone_size: .
j_call: TRBJ1-1
d_call: .

cdr3_aa: CARSFIAGDSIHEQFF
cdr3_nt: TGTGCCAGAAGCTTTATAGCGGGAGACTCTATCCATGAGCAGTTCTTC
v_call: TRBV5-3
clone_size: once
j_call: TRBJ2-1
d_call: TRBD2

cdr3_aa: CASSQLTQVNYGYTF
cdr3_nt: TGTGCCAGCAGCCAGCTTACCCAGGTTAACTATGGCTACACCTTC
v_call: TRBV5-4
clone_size: .
j_call: TRBJ1-2
d_call: .

cdr3_aa: CASSQIRDSGEQYF
cdr3_nt: TGTGCCAGCAGTCAGATCCGGGACTCGGGCGAGCAGTACTTC
v_call: TRBV28
clone_size: .
j_call: TRBJ2-7
d_call: .

cdr3_aa: CASSLRTGLSEQYF
cdr3_nt: TGTGCCAGCAGCCTGAGGACAGGGCTGTCCGAGCAGTACTTC
v_call: TRBV3-1/TRBV3-2
clone_size: few
j_call: TRBJ2-7
d_call: TRBD1

cdr3_aa: CATSGRGGGETQYF
cdr3_nt: TGTGCCACCAGTGGTCGCGGGGGCGGAGAGACCCAGTACTTC
v_call: TRBV24-1
clone_size: .
j_call: TRBJ2-5
d_call: .

cdr3_aa: CASSPGQGADTDTQYF
cdr3_nt: TGCGCCAGCAGCCCGGGACAGGGGGCCGACACAGATACGCAGTATTTT
v_call: TRBV5-1
clone_size: .
j_call: TRBJ2-3
d_call: TRBD1

cdr3_aa: CASSPRLGTSGSGETQYF
cdr3_nt: TGTGCCAGCAGCCCTAGGTTGGGGACTAGCGGGAGTGGAGAGACCCAGTACTTC
v_call: TRBV14
clone_size: .
j_call: TRBJ2-5
d_call: TRBD2

cdr3_aa: CASSQGQGLAGETQYF
cdr3_nt: TGTGCCAGCAGCCAAGGGCAGGGACTAGCGGGAGAGACCCAGTACTTC
v_call: TRBV4-2
clone_size: .
j_call: TRBJ2-5
d_call: TRBD2

cdr3_aa: CASRPGQYYEQYF
cdr3_nt: TGTGCCAGCAGGCCGGGACAGTACTACGAGCAGTACTTC
v_call: TRBV2
clone_size: once
j_call: TRBJ2-7
d_call: TRBD1

cdr3_aa: CASSPEGQAKKLFF
cdr3_nt: TGCGCCAGCAGCCCTGAGGGACAGGCCAAAAAACTGTTTTTT
v_call: TRBV4-1
clone_size: .
j_call: TRBJ1-4
d_call: TRBD1

cdr3_aa: CAISAYQQGKDEQYF
cdr3_nt: TGTGCCATCAGTGCATATCAACAGGGGAAGGACGAGCAGTACTTC
v_call: TRBV10-3
clone_size: .
j_call: TRBJ2-7
d_call: TRBD1

cdr3_aa: CASIQGRNTEAFF
cdr3_nt: TGTGCCAGCATCCAGGGGAGGAACACTGAAGCTTTCTTT
v_call: TRBV2
clone_size: .
j_call: TRBJ1-1
d_call: .

cdr3_aa: CATAKELAGEKIEQFF
cdr3_nt: TGTGCCACCGCTAAGGAACTAGCGGGAGAGAAAATTGAGCAGTTCTTC
v_call: TRBV24-1
clone_size: once
j_call: TRBJ2-1
d_call: TRBD2

cdr3_aa: CASSYPGTGSQPQHF
cdr3_nt: TGTGCCAGCAGTTACCCCGGGACAGGGAGCCAGCCCCAGCATTTT
v_call: TRBV6-2/TRBV6-3
clone_size: .
j_call: TRBJ1-5
d_call: TRBD1

cdr3_aa: CASSYRGAQGQPQHF
cdr3_nt: TGTGCCAGCAGTTACCGGGGGGCGCAGGGTCAGCCCCAGCATTTT
v_call: TRBV6-5
clone_size: .
j_call: TRBJ1-5
d_call: .

cdr3_aa: CAWKRVTDTQYF
cdr3_nt: TGTGCCTGGAAAAGAGTCACAGATACGCAGTATTTT
v_call: TRBV30
clone_size: .
j_call: TRBJ2-3
d_call: .

cdr3_aa: CASSPAASSGRGDTQYF
cdr3_nt: TGCGCCAGCAGCCCTGCGGCCTCTAGCGGGAGGGGAGATACGCAGTATTTT
v_call: TRBV4-3
clone_size: .
j_call: TRBJ2-3
d_call: TRBD2

cdr3_aa: CASSNRNYGYTF
cdr3_nt: TGTGCCAGCAGTAACAGGAATTATGGCTACACCTTC
v_call: TRBV12-3/TRBV12-4
clone_size: once
j_call: TRBJ1-2
d_call: .

cdr3_aa: CASSPGQTYGYTF
cdr3_nt: TGTGCCAGCAGCCCCGGACAGACCTATGGCTACACCTTC
v_call: TRBV14
clone_size: .
j_call: TRBJ1-2
d_call: .

cdr3_aa: CASSLDRATDTQYF
cdr3_nt: TGTGCCAGCAGCTTAGACAGAGCCACAGATACGCAGTATTTT
v_call: TRBV7-2
clone_size: .
j_call: TRBJ2-3
d_call: .

cdr3_aa: CASSVGLAGKSGNEQFF
cdr3_nt: TGTGCCAGCAGCGTAGGGCTAGCGGGAAAGTCGGGCAATGAGCAGTTCTTC
v_call: TRBV9
clone_size: .
j_call: TRBJ2-1
d_call: TRBD2

cdr3_aa: CSVSGHLYNEQFF
cdr3_nt: TGCAGCGTTTCGGGACACCTCTACAATGAGCAGTTCTTC
v_call: TRBV29-1
clone_size: .
j_call: TRBJ2-1
d_call: .

cdr3_aa: CASSYQGSGTEAFF
cdr3_nt: TGTGCCAGCAGTTACCAGGGGTCGGGCACTGAAGCTTTCTTT
v_call: TRBV7-2
clone_size: .
j_call: TRBJ1-1
d_call: .

cdr3_aa: CASRRLAGERDTQYF
cdr3_nt: TGTGCCAGCAGGAGACTAGCGGGAGAGAGGGATACGCAGTATTTT
v_call: TRBV2
clone_size: .
j_call: TRBJ2-3
d_call: TRBD2